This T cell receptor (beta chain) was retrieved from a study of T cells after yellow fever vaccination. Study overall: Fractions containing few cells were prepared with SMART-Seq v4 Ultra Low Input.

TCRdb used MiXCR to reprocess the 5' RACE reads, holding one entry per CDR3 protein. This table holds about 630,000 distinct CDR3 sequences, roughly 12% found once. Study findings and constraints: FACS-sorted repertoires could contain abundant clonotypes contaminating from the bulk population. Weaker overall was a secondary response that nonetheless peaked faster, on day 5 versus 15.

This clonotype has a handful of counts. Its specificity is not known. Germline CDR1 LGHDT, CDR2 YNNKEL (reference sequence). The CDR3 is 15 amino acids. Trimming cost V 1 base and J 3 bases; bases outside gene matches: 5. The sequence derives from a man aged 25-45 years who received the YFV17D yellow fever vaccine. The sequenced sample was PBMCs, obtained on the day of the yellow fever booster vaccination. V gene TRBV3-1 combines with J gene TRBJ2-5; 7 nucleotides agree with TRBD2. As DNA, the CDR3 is TGTGCCAGCAGCCAAGTCCTAGCGGTGAAAGAGACCCAGTACTTC. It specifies CASSQVLAVKETQYF.